This TCR beta chain came from a study of beta chain features in type 1 diabetes. Study-level findings and limits: Patients with Type 1 diabetes showed moderately but significantly shorter TCRB CDR3s in all four CD4+ subsets. For patients and controls alike, PCR might favor shorter templates to the same degree.

Germline CDR1 MGHDK, CDR2 SYGVNS. V lost 4 bases and J lost 4, with 11 bases in between. This CDR3 has 14 residues. This clone was seen a handful of times. Its antigen is unknown. The isolated RNA, all of it, was reverse transcribed, so expressed TCRB transcripts were what got sequenced. The method was immunoSEQ multiplex PCR; TCRdb's version includes in-frame clones alone and lacks a portion of them. This sample has 300,000 or so clones, with around 8% found just once. Sorted cells reached over 95% purity in every population. The chain employs TRBV25-1 and TRBJ2-1; tentatively, D is TRBD1 (6 bases). Material: central memory CD4+ T cells from blood. The origin of this receptor is a woman younger than 35 in good health. CDR3 in amino acids: CASSAGQTYNEQFF. CDR3 DNA: TGTGCCAGCAGTGCGGGACAAACATACAATGAGCAGTTCTTC.